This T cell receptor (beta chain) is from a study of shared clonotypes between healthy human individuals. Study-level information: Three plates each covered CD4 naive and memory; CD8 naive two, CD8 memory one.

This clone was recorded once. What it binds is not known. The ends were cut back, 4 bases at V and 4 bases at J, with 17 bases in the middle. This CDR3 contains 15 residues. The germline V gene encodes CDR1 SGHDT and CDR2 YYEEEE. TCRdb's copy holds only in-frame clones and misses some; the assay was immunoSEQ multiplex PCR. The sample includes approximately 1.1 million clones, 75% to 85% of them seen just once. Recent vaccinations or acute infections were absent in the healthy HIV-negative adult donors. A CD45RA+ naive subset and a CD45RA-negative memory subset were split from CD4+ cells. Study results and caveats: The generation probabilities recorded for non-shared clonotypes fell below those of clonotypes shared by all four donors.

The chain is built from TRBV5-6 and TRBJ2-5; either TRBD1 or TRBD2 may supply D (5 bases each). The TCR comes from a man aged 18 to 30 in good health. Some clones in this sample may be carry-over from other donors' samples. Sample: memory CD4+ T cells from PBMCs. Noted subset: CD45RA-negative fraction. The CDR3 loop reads CASSAYRDGRETQYF. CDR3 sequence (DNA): TGTGCCAGCAGCGCATACCGGGACGGGCGAGAGACCCAGTACTTC.